This T cell receptor beta chain was found in a study of Graves' ophthalmopathy and Graves' hyperthyroidism. Across the study: Investigators collected peripheral blood at initial diagnosis, before any treatment was given.

Germline CDR1 and CDR2: SGHAT and FQNNGV. This CDR3 spans 16 amino acids. The V and J ends lost 5 bases and 3 bases respectively, with 20 bases between them. This clonotype appeared a single time. Amplification of TCR beta CDR3 regions used RNA transcripts. The first round was an RT-PCR with HTBI primers, and the second round was a multiplex PCR. TCRdb reanalysed the multiplex PCR reads using MiXCR and keeps one entry per CDR3 protein. The sample yields hundreds of thousands of distinct CDR3 sequences, roughly 40% seen once. Patients were excluded if they had other autoimmune diseases or uncontrolled infections, and likewise if pregnancy or lactation applied. Fresh peripheral blood, roughly 9.8 ml, was the PBMC source.

The rearrangement links TRBV11-2 to TRBJ2-7, with D possibly matching TRBD2 (5 bases). The sequenced sample was peripheral blood. The receptor's source is an adult man with Graves' ophthalmopathy. The chain's CDR3 is CASSQDLTDRDYEQYF. CDR3 nucleotides: TGTGCCAGCAGCCAAGATCTGACGGACCGGGACTACGAGCAGTACTTC.